The following is a T cell receptor beta chain sequence with its context. These data are taken from a study of shared clonotypes between healthy human individuals. The split of CD4+ cells yielded CD45RA+ naive and CD45RA-negative memory subsets. Germline CDR1 SGHRS, CDR2 YFSETQ. V shed 3 bases, J shed 3 bases, and the junction held 7 bases outside the gene matches. The CDR3 extends over 15 amino acids. Sequencing was performed with immunoSEQ multiplex PCR; in TCRdb, only in-frame clones are kept and a portion is missing. The repertoire holds approximately 1.5 million clones, 98% seen once, with 0.4% to 0.55% in the top ten.

The receptor comes from a young man in good health. This chain uses TRBV5-1 with TRBJ2-3; 7 bases line up with TRBD1. Source material: naive CD4+ T cells sorted from blood. Subset noted: CD45RA+ positively selected. CDR3 DNA: TGCGCCAGCAGCTCACAGGGGTTAAGTACAGATACGCAGTATTTT. This gives the protein CASSSQGLSTDTQYF.